This T cell receptor (beta chain) was observed in a study of T cell repertoires in cytomegalovirus infection. The V gene lost 6 bases and the J gene lost 0 bases, with 21 bases spanning the gap. From germline, CDR1 is MNHGY and CDR2 SAAAGT. This CDR3 spans 18 amino acids. From the reads, TCRdb called clonotypes with MiXCR, one entry per CDR3 protein. The data show about 770,000 distinct CDR3 sequences, almost 30% seen once. In regard to this clonotype: The antigen is not known.

The J gene is TRBJ2-4, the V gene TRBV6-8; possible D gene TRBD1, 6 bases. The sequences come from cultured CD8+ T cells from PBMCs, collected from culture after CMV antigen stimulation. The clonotype comes from a human donor in good health (CMV status not recorded). Some clones in this sample may be carry-over from other donors' samples. CDR3 in amino acids: CASRHGTQMGLAKNIQYF. For the CDR3, the DNA is TGTGCCAGCAGGCACGGGACACAAATGGGGTTAGCCAAAAACATTCAGTACTTC.